This T cell receptor (beta chain) is drawn from a study of T cell responses to AZD1222 COVID-19 vaccine. On this clone: What it binds is not known.

Assay used: immunoSEQ multiplex PCR; TCRdb lists only in-frame clones, some missing. Of 90,000 to 120,000 clones detected, under 95% appear once; the ten largest clones hold about 6.6%. The germline gives CDR1 SNHLY, CDR2 FYNNEI. The CDR3 sequence is 15 residues long. Trimming stripped 6 bases from V and 2 bases from J, with 17 bases between. The study, taken as a whole, reports: Across the whole spike, CD4 TCRs peaked at regions 160-218 and 743-854.

This sequence was found in an adult who received the AZD1222 COVID-19 vaccine. The material sequenced was peripheral blood, taken 28 days after the second AZD1222 dose. The chain carries TRBV2 and TRBJ2-7; perhaps TRBD1 as D (5 bases). CDR3 protein: CASRGTTDRPYEQYF. DNA for the CDR3: TGTGCCAGCAGAGGAACGACAGATCGTCCCTACGAGCAGTACTTC.